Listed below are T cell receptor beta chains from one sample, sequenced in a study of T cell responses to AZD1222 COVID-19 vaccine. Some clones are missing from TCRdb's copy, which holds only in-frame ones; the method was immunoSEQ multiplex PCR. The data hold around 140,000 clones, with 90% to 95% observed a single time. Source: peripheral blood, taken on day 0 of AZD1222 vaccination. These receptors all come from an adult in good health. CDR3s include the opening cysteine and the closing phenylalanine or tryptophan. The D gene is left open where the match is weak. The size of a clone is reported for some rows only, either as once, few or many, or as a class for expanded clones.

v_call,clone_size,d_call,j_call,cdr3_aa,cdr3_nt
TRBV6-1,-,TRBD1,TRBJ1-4,CASSGTTHRGRKRPGEKLFF,TGTGCCAGCAGTGGAACGACGCACAGGGGGCGTAAAAGGCCGGGGGAAAAACTGTTTTTT
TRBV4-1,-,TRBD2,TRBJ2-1,CASSPGVAGYNEQFF,TGCGCCAGCAGCCCGGGGGTAGCGGGGTACAATGAGCAGTTCTTC
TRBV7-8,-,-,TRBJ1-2,CASSLAGGGRKLGGYTF,TGTGCCAGCAGCTTAGCTGGCGGGGGCCGTAAACTGGGTGGCTACACCTTC
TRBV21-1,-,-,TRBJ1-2,CARRGYTF,TGTGCCAGACGGGGCTACACCTTC
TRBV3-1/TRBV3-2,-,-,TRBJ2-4,CASSQARGLNIQYF,TGTGCCAGCAGCCAAGCCCGGGGACTAAACATTCAGTACTTC
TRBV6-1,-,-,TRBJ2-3,CASSDGDPTDTQYF,TGTGCCAGCAGTGATGGGGACCCCACAGATACGCAGTATTTT
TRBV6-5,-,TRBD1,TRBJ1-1,CASRIKGGPNTEAFF,TGTGCCAGCAGGATCAAAGGGGGCCCGAACACTGAAGCTTTCTTT
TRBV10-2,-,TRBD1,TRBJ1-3,CASSATGVSGNTIYF,TGCGCCAGCAGCGCGACAGGGGTCTCTGGAAACACCATATATTTT
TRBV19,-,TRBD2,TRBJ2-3,CASRLAGNTDTQYF,TGTGCCAGTCGACTAGCGGGGAACACAGATACGCAGTATTTT
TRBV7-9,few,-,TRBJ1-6,CASSLEVRRDNSPLHF,TGTGCCAGCAGCTTAGAGGTCAGGCGGGACAATTCACCCCTCCACTTT
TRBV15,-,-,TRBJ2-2,CATSREYQQTGELFF,TGTGCCACCAGCAGAGAGTATCAACAGACCGGGGAGCTGTTTTTT
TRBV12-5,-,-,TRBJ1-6,CASAPESILGGSPLHF,TGTGCTAGTGCCCCGGAAAGCATTTTGGGAGGGTCACCCCTCCACTTT
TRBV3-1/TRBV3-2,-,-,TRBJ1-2,CASSRPTGGYGYTF,TGTGCCAGCAGCCGACCGACAGGAGGCTATGGCTACACCTTC
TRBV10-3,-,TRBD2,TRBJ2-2,CAISESGGNSGELFF,TGTGCCATCAGTGAGTCCGGGGGGAACTCCGGGGAGCTGTTTTTT
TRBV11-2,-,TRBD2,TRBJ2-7,CASSPGLAGTLGYEQYF,TGTGCCAGCAGCCCCGGGTTAGCGGGAACGCTAGGCTACGAGCAGTACTTC
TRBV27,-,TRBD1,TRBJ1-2,CASSLRGLDGYTF,TGTGCCAGCAGTTTAAGGGGGCTGGATGGCTACACCTTC
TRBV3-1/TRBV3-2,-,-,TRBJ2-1,CASSQEGRAYNEQFF,TGTGCCAGCAGCCAAGAGGGACGAGCCTACAATGAGCAGTTCTTC
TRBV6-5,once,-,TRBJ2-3,CASSYYGEPTDTQYF,TGTGCCAGCAGTTATTATGGGGAGCCCACAGATACGCAGTATTTT
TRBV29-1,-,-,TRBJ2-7,CSVGRGYEQYF,TGCAGCGTTGGTCGCGGCTACGAGCAGTACTTC
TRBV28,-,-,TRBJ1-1,CASREVGGVHTEAFF,TGTGCCAGCCGAGAGGTCGGTGGGGTCCACACTGAAGCTTTCTTT
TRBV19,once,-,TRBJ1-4,CASSTPGQSGGLFF,TGTGCCAGTAGTACACCGGGACAATCCGGGGGACTGTTTTTT
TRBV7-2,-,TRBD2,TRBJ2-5,CASWGLAGGPRETQYF,TGTGCCAGCTGGGGACTAGCGGGAGGGCCTAGAGAGACCCAGTACTTC
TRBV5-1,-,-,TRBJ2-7,CASSLDGVRNYEQYF,TGCGCCAGCAGCTTGGACGGGGTCAGAAACTACGAGCAGTACTTC
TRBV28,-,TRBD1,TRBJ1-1,CASSQQQGANTEAFF,TGTGCCAGCAGTCAACAACAGGGGGCGAACACTGAAGCTTTCTTT
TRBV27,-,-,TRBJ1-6,CASQKQVANSPLHF,TGTGCCAGTCAGAAACAGGTGGCGAATTCACCCCTCCACTTT
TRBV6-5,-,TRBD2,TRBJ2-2,CASRLAGGNTGELFF,TGTGCCAGCAGACTAGCGGGAGGGAACACCGGGGAGCTGTTTTTT
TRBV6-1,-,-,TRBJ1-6,CASSEPGSDSPLHF,TGTGCCAGCAGTGAACCAGGCTCGGATTCACCCCTCCACTTT
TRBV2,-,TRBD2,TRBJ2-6,CASIAIAGGPSGANVLTF,TGTGCCAGCATTGCTATAGCGGGAGGGCCCTCTGGGGCCAACGTCCTGACTTTC
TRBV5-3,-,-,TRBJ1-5,CARSSPALGQPQHF,TGTGCCAGAAGCTCCCCAGCCTTAGGCCAGCCCCAGCATTTT
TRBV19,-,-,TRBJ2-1,CASSDRRDGLEFF,TGTGCCAGTAGCGACAGAAGGGACGGCTTGGAGTTCTTC
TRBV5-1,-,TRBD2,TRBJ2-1,CASSLGLAGYYNEQFF,TGCGCCAGCAGCTTGGGCCTAGCGGGATACTACAATGAGCAGTTCTTC
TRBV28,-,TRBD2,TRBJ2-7,CASSLETSRLIYEQYF,TGTGCCAGCAGTTTGGAGACTAGCCGACTCATCTACGAGCAGTACTTC
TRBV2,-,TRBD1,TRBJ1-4,CASRATRDRVVDEKLFF,TGTGCCAGCAGGGCAACTCGCGACAGGGTGGTGGATGAAAAACTGTTTTTT
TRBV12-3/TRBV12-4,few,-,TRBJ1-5,CASSLRAQPQHF,TGTGCCAGCAGTTTACGAGCCCAGCCCCAGCATTTT
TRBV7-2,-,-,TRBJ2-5,CASSLVRGSGTQYF,TGTGCCAGCAGCTTAGTCCGGGGCTCCGGGACCCAGTACTTC
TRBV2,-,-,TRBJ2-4,CASSERGRVQGTIQYF,TGTGCCAGCAGTGAAAGGGGGAGGGTTCAAGGTACCATTCAGTACTTC